This entry features one T cell receptor (beta chain) sequence. Other DNA sequences within the sample encode an identical CDR3. This sample was taken from a study of T cells in localized non-small cell lung cancer. Sequenced by immunoSEQ multiplex PCR; TCRdb stores in-frame clones only, minus some. This sample has 70,000 to 100,000 clones, with 75% to 85% found just once. This CDR3 is 15 amino acids long. Germline lookup yields CDR1 SGHTS and CDR2 YDEGEE. V dropped 0 bases and J dropped 7 bases, with 14 bases sitting between them. The material sequenced was peripheral blood, taken before any cancer treatment. This receptor was identified in a female donor of 60 years or more with stage I lung adenocarcinoma. The V gene is TRBV5-8, the J gene TRBJ1-5, with D hard to call. Here the CDR3 reads CASSLEGRPYQPQHF. CDR3 in DNA: TGTGCCAGCAGCTTGGAGGGCAGGCCCTACCAGCCCCAGCATTTT.